This passage covers 23 T cell receptor beta chains from one sample sequenced in a study of blood T cell repertoires in COVID-19. Clones were read by immunoSEQ multiplex PCR, and TCRdb kept only the in-frame ones, dropping some. Of 200,000 to 250,000 clones in the sample, approximately 83% were seen once. Sequenced sample: peripheral blood. These receptors all stem from a woman aged 25-40 years with COVID-19, enrolled during active disease.

This chain connects TRBV5-1 to TRBJ2-1; TRBD2 agrees at 11 bases. The CDR3 contains 17 residues. J gave up 7 bases and V 0 bases, and 9 bases lay outside the gene matches. Germline assignment: CDR1 SGHRS and CDR2 YFSETQ. The CDR3 reads CASSLVTGTSGSNEQFF. The CDR3 coding sequence is TGCGCCAGCAGCTTGGTTACCGGGACTAGCGGCTCTAATGAGCAGTTCTTC.

The gene calls are TRBV6-1 and TRBJ1-5; D not certain. The V end was cut by 3 bases, the J end by 7 bases, with 16 bases between. The length of the CDR3 is 15 residues. Germline CDR1 is MNHNS and CDR2 is SASEGT. Here the CDR3 reads CASSERLTRQQPQHF. DNA for the CDR3: TGTGCCAGCAGTGAGAGACTAACTAGGCAACAGCCCCAGCATTTT.

This clone has just a few counts. The rearrangement links TRBV29-1 to TRBJ1-2; 9 bases match TRBD1. CDR1 SQVTM and CDR2 ANQGSEA come from the germline V gene. CDR3 size: 12 residues. V was clipped by 6 bases and J by 2 bases; unmatched bases: 1. CDR3 nucleotide sequence: TGCAGCGTCGACAGGGGGAACTATGGCTACACCTTC. Translation gives CSVDRGNYGYTF.

This clone was counted only a few times. This chain joins TRBV5-8 and TRBJ2-2; TRBD1 might be the D (5 bases). The CDR3 totals 14 residues. Germline V gene data show CDR1 as SGHTS and CDR2 as YDEGEE. Trimming shortened V by 4 bases and J by 1 base, and 8 bases separated the two germline ends. In DNA form, the CDR3 reads TGTGCCAGCAGCCGACAGCAGAACACCGGGGAGCTGTTTTTT. This codes for CASSRQQNTGELFF.

The rearrangement links TRBV2 to TRBJ2-2, with no clear D. Germline assignment: CDR1 SNHLY and CDR2 FYNNEI. The CDR3 has 12 residues. V lost 7 bases and J 5 bases, leaving 8 bases between the germline ends. CDR3 sequence: CASNTRTGELFF. CDR3 in DNA: TGTGCCAGCAATACGAGAACCGGGGAGCTGTTTTTT.

This rearrangement joins TRBV2 to TRBJ2-7; 9 bases are shared with TRBD1. CDR1 and CDR2 from the germline V gene are SNHLY and FYNNEI. The CDR3 spans 14 residues. V trimming: 6 bases; J trimming: 4 bases; junction bases outside the gene matches: 7. The CDR3 is CASRPTGGSYEQYF. The CDR3 DNA reads as TGTGCCAGCAGACCTACAGGGGGCAGTTACGAGCAGTACTTC.

This sequence joins TRBV4-2 and TRBJ2-5; possible D gene TRBD2, 5 bases. V was cut by 3 bases and J by 3 bases, with 17 bases left in between. CDR1 is LGHNA and CDR2 is YNFKEQ in the germline V gene. There are 16 residues in the CDR3. For the CDR3, the DNA is TGTGCCAGCAGCCAGGCTCAACTAGAGGGAAAAGAGACCCAGTACTTC. Translating gives CASSQAQLEGKETQYF.

This clone turned up a few times. The genes are TRBV7-9 and TRBJ2-2; 8 bases fit TRBD2. From germline, CDR1 is SEHNR and CDR2 FQNEAQ (reference sequence). The J segment lost 5 bases and the V segment lost 5 bases, leaving 7 bases of the junction unmatched. This CDR3 region has 15 residues. The CDR3: CASSPPGGWTGELFF. DNA for the CDR3: TGTGCCAGCAGCCCCCCGGGAGGGTGGACCGGGGAGCTGTTTTTT. The full variable domain, with the rest looked up from reference TRBV7-9 and TRBJ2-2, is DTGVSQNPRHKITKRGQNVTFRCDPISEHNRLYWYRQTLGQGPEFLTYFQNEAQLEKSRLLSDRFSAERPKGSFSTLEIQRTEQGDSAMYLCASSPPGGWTGELFFGEGSRLTVL.

This clone has more than one count but fewer than ten. The chain is built from TRBV7-9 and TRBJ1-2; tentatively, D is TRBD1 (5 bases). The germline CDR1 and CDR2 sequences are SEHNR and FQNEAQ (reference sequence). V shed 4 bases and J shed 3 bases, with 15 bases lying between them. The CDR3 extends over 15 amino acids. The CDR3 coding sequence is TGTGCCAGCAGCTCCGTCTCAGGGCAGGACTATGGCTACACCTTC. Translated: CASSSVSGQDYGYTF.

The chain employs TRBV27 and TRBJ1-5, with 7 nucleotides matching TRBD1. Germline V gene data show CDR1 as MNHEY and CDR2 as SMNVEV (reference sequence). The junction had 15 bases not matched to a gene; V was cut back by 6 bases and J by 4 bases. The CDR3 runs 17 residues. CDR3 in DNA: TGTGCCAGCAGCCCCAGTACAGGGGAGGTTTTTAATCAGCCCCAGCATTTT. Protein: CASSPSTGEVFNQPQHF.

The gene calls are TRBV5-1 and TRBJ1-1, with a tentative D call TRBD1 (6 bases). V was clipped by 4 bases and J by 0 bases, with 22 bases between them. This CDR3 has 18 amino acids. Germline values: CDR1 SGHRS, CDR2 YFSETQ. This CDR3 reads CASSQTRQAGSLNTEAFF. The DNA for the CDR3 is TGCGCCAGCAGCCAGACAAGACAGGCAGGGAGTTTGAACACTGAAGCTTTCTTT.

V gene TRBV4-3 combines with J gene TRBJ2-1, with 8 bases lining up with TRBD1. The V and J ends lost 3 bases and 5 bases, in that order; junction bases with no gene match: 9. The germline CDR1 and CDR2 sequences are LGHNA and YSLEER. CDR3 length: 16 amino acids. The CDR3 DNA sequence: TGCGCCAGCAGCCAGGAAATTCACAGGGGGGACAATGAGCAGTTCTTC. It yields the protein CASSQEIHRGDNEQFF.

This chain's CDR3 is CASSPGTSGGAGTDTQYF. The DNA for the CDR3 is TGTGCCAGCAGCCCAGGGACTAGCGGGGGGGCCGGGACAGATACGCAGTATTTT. The chain links TRBV5-4 to TRBJ2-3; the match to TRBD2 covers 16 bases. In germline, CDR1 is SGHNT, CDR2 YYREEE (reference sequence). The CDR3 loop spans 18 amino acids. V shed 4 bases, J shed 3 bases, and the junction held 8 bases outside the gene matches.

The chain carries TRBV21-1 and TRBJ2-7; the listed D gene, TRBD2, was not tested against the DNA. TRBV21-1 is designated a pseudogene. The CDR3 totals 16 residues. The chain's CDR3 is CASSKKGREVSYEQYF. Written as DNA, the CDR3 is TGTGCCAGCAGCAAAAAAGGGCGGGAGGTTTCCTACGAGCAGTACTTC.

This rearrangement joins TRBV9 to TRBJ2-3, with 8 bases aligning to TRBD2. Germline values: CDR1 SGDLS, CDR2 YYNGEE. The CDR3 sequence is 16 residues long. With V trimmed by 0 bases and J by 2 bases, 5 bases remained unmatched. The CDR3 sequence: CASSVDYSGDTDTQYF. The CDR3 DNA follows: TGTGCCAGCAGCGTAGATTATAGCGGGGACACAGATACGCAGTATTTT.

This chain links TRBV7-8 with TRBJ1-2; TRBD1 aligns across 8 bases. CDR1 and CDR2 from the germline V gene are SGHVS and FQNEAQ. This CDR3 region has 14 residues. Unmatched junction bases numbered 1, after V lost 2 bases and J lost 2 bases. The CDR3 region is CASSLRTGNYGYTF. The CDR3 nucleotides read TGTGCCAGCAGCTTAAGGACAGGGAACTATGGCTACACCTTC.

The genes are TRBV9 and TRBJ2-1; D is unclear. Germline V CDR1 and CDR2: SGDLS, YYNGEE. Trimming stripped 0 bases from V and 4 bases from J, with 5 bases between. This CDR3 comprises 13 residues. CDR3 residues: CASSVDGYNEQFF. CDR3 bases: TGTGCCAGCAGCGTAGACGGGTACAATGAGCAGTTCTTC.

The chain recombines TRBV2 with TRBJ1-5; D gene uncertain. The CDR3 has 14 amino acids. Trimming stripped 5 bases from V and 1 base from J, with 9 bases between. Germline V gene lookup returns CDR1 SNHLY and CDR2 FYNNEI. DNA of the CDR3: TGTGCCAGCAGTCCCGACATGAGCAATCAGCCCCAGCATTTT. It translates to CASSPDMSNQPQHF.

The genes are TRBV7-3 and TRBJ2-5; a possible D gene is TRBD2 (5 bases). Trimming removed 5 bases from V and 4 bases from J, with 11 bases in between. This CDR3 has 13 residues. Germline V CDR1 and CDR2: SGHTA, FQGTGA. The CDR3 sequence: CASSLRARETQYF. CDR3 nucleotide sequence: TGTGCCAGCAGCCTGAGGGCGCGAGAGACCCAGTACTTC.

With respect to this clone: Within the sample, other DNA sequences also encode this same CDR3. The V call is TRBV7-2, the J call TRBJ1-2; the D is unclear. V was clipped by 5 bases and J by 0 bases, with 10 bases between them. The germline CDR1 and CDR2 sequences are SGHTA and FQGNSA. The CDR3 sequence is 14 residues long. CDR3 region: CASSPARANYGYTF. CDR3 nucleotides: TGTGCCAGCAGCCCCGCGCGCGCTAACTATGGCTACACCTTC.

This clone turned up a few times. Other DNA sequences in this sample translate to the same CDR3. The V gene is TRBV29-1, the J gene TRBJ2-7; D call uncertain. The CDR3 runs 12 residues. Germline-derived CDR1 and CDR2 are SQVTM and ANQGSEA. V gave up 1 base and J gave up 3 bases, with 7 bases separating them. CDR3 in amino acids: CSVEVRGYEQYF. The CDR3, as DNA: TGCAGCGTTGAAGTTCGCGGCTACGAGCAGTACTTC.

This clone was picked up a small number of times. The genes are TRBV10-3 and TRBJ1-5; D is uncertain. CDR1 and CDR2 from the germline V gene are ENHRY and SYGVKD. This CDR3 has 13 amino acids. Trimming left V 0 bases short and J 5 bases short, with 5 bases between. CDR3 protein: CAISESADQPQHF. The CDR3 DNA sequence: TGTGCCATCAGTGAGTCGGCAGATCAGCCCCAGCATTTT.

V usage is TRBV7-3 and J usage is TRBJ2-2; 10 bases fit TRBD2. CDR3 length: 17 amino acids. The V gene's germline CDR1 is SGHTA and CDR2 FQGTGA. Trimming removed 4 bases from V and 2 bases from J; junction bases left unmatched: 7. CDR3 residues: CASSSTGTSVNTGELFF. CDR3 DNA: TGTGCCAGCAGCTCCACCGGGACTAGCGTTAACACCGGGGAGCTGTTTTTT.